A single sample is the source of the 4 T cell receptor beta chains below, sequenced in a study of shared clonotypes between healthy human individuals. Generated by immunoSEQ multiplex PCR, the TCRdb table keeps only in-frame clones and is missing some. The sample shows about 990,000 clones, approximately 80% of them seen only once. The sample consisted of memory CD4+ T cells from PBMCs. Subset in this sample: CD45RA-negative fraction. The receptors derive from a man aged 18 to 30 in good health. Some clones in this sample may be carry-over from other donors' samples.

The CDR3 DNA reads TGCGCCAGCAGCCCCGGGACAGGGCCGGGGGAGCAGTACTTC. Amino acid sequence: CASSPGTGPGEQYF. The chain is built from TRBV5-1 and TRBJ2-7; 9 bases fit TRBD1. Unmatched junction bases numbered 9, after V lost 4 bases and J lost 7 bases. There are 14 residues in the CDR3. Germline V gene sequence: CDR1 SGHRS, CDR2 YFSETQ.

This clone was found once. The CDR3 DNA follows: TGTGCCAGCAGTGAATTAGGGACCTTCAAGGACGGAAACACCATATATTTT. This sequence encodes CASSELGTFKDGNTIYF. This rearrangement joins TRBV25-1 to TRBJ1-3; perhaps TRBD1 as D (5 bases). V lost 1 base to trimming and J lost 4 bases, with 17 bases between them. This CDR3 contains 17 residues. Germline values: CDR1 MGHDK, CDR2 SYGVNS.

The chain employs TRBV18 and TRBJ2-7, with TRBD2 identical over 8 bases. This CDR3 spans 16 amino acids. Germline V gene data show CDR1 as KGHSH and CDR2 as LQKENI. V gave up 5 bases and J gave up 6 bases; unmatched junction bases: 15. The CDR3 sequence: CASSSRLTGGLSEQYF. Written as DNA, the CDR3 is TGTGCCAGCTCATCCCGACTGACGGGAGGGCTGAGCGAGCAGTACTTC.

The chain recombines TRBV9 with TRBJ1-5; D is unresolved. The V gene's germline CDR1 is SGDLS and CDR2 YYNGEE. Trimming shortened V by 1 base and J by 6 bases, and 14 bases separated the two germline ends. The CDR3 length is 15 residues. CDR3 nucleotides: TGTGCCAGCAGCGTATCCGGAGTGAGTGGTCAGCCCCAGCATTTT. It specifies CASSVSGVSGQPQHF. Supplemented by reference TRBV9 and TRBJ1-5, the full variable domain reads DSGVTQTPKHLITATGQRVTLRCSPRSGDLSVYWYQQSLDQGLQFLIQYYNGEERAKGNILERFSAQQFPDLHSELNLSSLELGDSALYFCASSVSGVSGQPQHFGDGTRLSIL.